The next 8 T cell receptor beta chains were all read from a single sample in a study of blood T cells in healthy people across ages. The authors ran a second PCR of about 6 to 12 cycles using a sample-barcoded 5' primer and a J-beta primer mix. TCRdb called the 5' RACE reads again in MiXCR, with one record for every CDR3 protein. The table shows 950,000 to 1,200,000 distinct CDR3 sequences, with around two fifths occurring only once. Sequenced material: blood. These TCRs come from a man between 18 and 35 years old in good health.

This clonotype showed up just a few times. This chain links TRBV7-9 with TRBJ2-1, with a possible D match to TRBD1 (6 bases). Deletions cut 6 bases from V and 0 bases from J, with 15 bases between. Germline V gene data show CDR1 as SEHNR and CDR2 as FQNEAQ (reference sequence). The CDR3 runs to 16 residues. This CDR3 is CASSPTGLLSYNEQFF. The DNA of the CDR3 is TGTGCCAGCAGTCCTACAGGGCTACTCTCCTACAATGAGCAGTTCTTC.

This sequence joins TRBV20-1 and TRBJ2-5; D gene uncertain. Matching the DNA end better, TRBJ2-7 makes the J call doubtful. Germline lookup yields CDR1 DFQATT and CDR2 SNEGSKA (reference sequence). The CDR3 runs 13 residues. CDR3 protein: CSASRLSLYEQYF. In DNA, the CDR3 is TGCAGTGCTAGTCGACTTTCGCTCTACGAGCAGTACTTC.

Of note for this clonotype: One end of the junction fails to match germline, which may point to a read error. The gene calls are TRBV7-9 and TRBJ2-3; D gene uncertain. The CDR3 runs 14 residues. From germline, CDR1 is SEHNR and CDR2 FQNEAQ (reference sequence). CDR3 sequence: CASGLLTEVDTQYF. CDR3 in DNA: TGTGCCAGCGGCTTATTAACGGAAGTAGATACGCAGTATTTT.

This clonotype was seen a single time. This chain connects TRBV7-9 to TRBJ1-1; D gene unclear. From germline, CDR1 is SEHNR and CDR2 FQNEAQ (reference sequence). The CDR3 is made up of 14 amino acids. The germline V and J ends were trimmed by 3 bases and 3 bases, with 11 bases remaining between them. The CDR3 protein is CASSLRSQDTEAFF. The DNA for the CDR3 is TGTGCCAGCAGCTTGAGGAGTCAGGACACTGAAGCTTTCTTT.

The chain combines TRBV9 with TRBJ1-5; TRBD1 agrees at 7 bases. Germline V gene sequence: CDR1 SGDLS, CDR2 YYNGEE. Unmatched junction bases numbered 1, after V lost 0 bases and J lost 4 bases. CDR3 length: 14 residues. CDR3 amino acids: CASSVEGANQPQHF. The DNA of the CDR3 is TGTGCCAGCAGCGTAGAGGGGGCGAATCAGCCCCAGCATTTT.

The chain joins TRBV20-1 to TRBJ1-5; tentative D call: TRBD1 (5 bases). Germline CDR1 and CDR2: DFQATT and SNEGSKA (reference sequence). V lost 3 bases and J 4 bases, leaving 10 bases between the germline ends. The CDR3 spans 13 residues. The DNA for the CDR3 is TGCAGTGCTAGGGCGACAGCAAATCAGCCCCAGCATTTT. Translation: CSARATANQPQHF.

This clonotype has at least ten counts. The chain carries TRBV7-8 and TRBJ2-3; maybe TRBD2 (6 bases). CDR1 is SGHVS and CDR2 is FQNEAQ in the germline V gene. The CDR3 sequence is 14 residues long. Trimming stripped 1 base from V and 10 bases from J, with 15 bases between. CDR3 sequence reads: CASSLDRGFGPQYF. The CDR3 DNA follows: TGTGCCAGCAGCTTAGATCGGGGGTTCGGTCCGCAGTATTTT.

This chain uses TRBV9 with TRBJ2-4; D is ambiguous. The J call may be mistaken, given a closer DNA end match to TRBJ2-7. The length of the CDR3 is 13 residues. Per the germline V gene, CDR1 is SGDLS and CDR2 is YYNGEE. CDR3 bases: TGTGCCAGCAGCGTAGGAAGGGCAAGCGAGCAGTACTTC. This translates into CASSVGRASEQYF.